One and the same sample provided the 31 T cell receptor beta chains below, sequenced in a study of blood T cell repertoires in COVID-19. Generated by immunoSEQ multiplex PCR, the TCRdb table keeps only in-frame clones and is missing some. The table shows about 140,000 clones, with around 78% occurring only once. The source material was peripheral blood. The receptors come from a woman of 80 years or more with active or convalescent COVID-19.

The CDR3 reads CASSQDWGGNSPLHF. CDR3 nucleotides: TGTGCCAGCAGCCAAGATTGGGGGGGTAATTCACCCCTCCACTTT. The gene calls are TRBV4-2 and TRBJ1-6; weak D call: TRBD1 (5 bases). This CDR3 has 15 amino acids. V was trimmed by 0 bases and J by 6 bases, leaving 9 bases between them. Germline V gives CDR1 LGHNA, CDR2 YNFKEQ.

This sequence joins TRBV2 and TRBJ1-4, with unresolved D. The V end was cut by 6 bases, the J end by 0 bases, with 8 bases between. The germline CDR1 and CDR2 sequences are SNHLY and FYNNEI. The CDR3 runs 14 residues. The CDR3 sequence: CASSPFATNEKLFF. The CDR3 bases are TGTGCCAGCAGCCCTTTTGCAACTAATGAAAAACTGTTTTTT.

The chain links TRBV16 to TRBJ1-4; D is undetermined. CDR1 KGHSY and CDR2 FQNENV come from the germline V gene. This CDR3 contains 15 residues. V lost 0 bases and J 0 bases, leaving 5 bases between the germline ends. The CDR3 sequence is CASSQSATTNEKLFF. As DNA, the CDR3 is TGTGCCAGCAGCCAATCAGCTACAACTAATGAAAAACTGTTTTTT. The whole variable domain, remainder taken from reference TRBV16 and TRBJ1-4, is GEEVAQTPKHLVRGEGQKAKLYCAPIKGHSYVFWYQQVLKNEFKFLISFQNENVFDETGMPKERFSAKCLPNSPCSLEIQATKLEDSAVYFCASSQSATTNEKLFFGSGTQLSVL.

The chain couples TRBV6-1 to TRBJ1-3, with D unclear. Germline CDR1 reads MNHNS; CDR2 reads SASEGT. The CDR3 covers 16 residues. Trimming removed 4 bases from V and 0 bases from J, with 13 bases in between. For the CDR3, the DNA is TGTGCCAGCAGTGGCGATATTCCTTTCTCTGGAAACACCATATATTTT. This sequence encodes CASSGDIPFSGNTIYF.

This rearrangement joins TRBV3-1 (or the pseudogene TRBV3-2) to TRBJ1-5; no firm D call. Germline CDR1 reads LGHDT; CDR2 reads YNNKEL (reference sequence). The CDR3 runs 18 residues. V shed 1 base and J shed 0 bases, with 16 bases lying between them. This CDR3 is CASSQGSGSFNSNQPQHF. Here the CDR3 DNA reads TGTGCCAGCAGCCAAGGAAGCGGGTCCTTCAATAGCAATCAGCCCCAGCATTTT.

V gene TRBV7-2 combines with J gene TRBJ2-2; 7 nucleotides match TRBD1. With 5 bases clipped from V and 1 base from J, the junction kept 4 bases outside the gene matches. Looked up from germline, CDR1 is SGHTA and CDR2 is FQGNSA. CDR3 length: 15 residues. CDR3 nucleotides: TGTGCCAGCAGCAAGGGACAGCGGAACACCGGGGAGCTGTTTTTT. Translated, it gives CASSKGQRNTGELFF.

A remark on this clone: Other nucleotide sequences in the sample specify the same CDR3. The chain has TRBV12-3 or TRBV12-4 and TRBJ1-1; D may be TRBD1 (6 bases). This CDR3 is built from 13 residues. V was cut by 5 bases and J by 4 bases, with 11 bases left in between. CDR3 sequence (DNA): TGTGCCAGCAGTCTCCGGGGGGCCACTGAAGCTTTCTTT. It is translated as CASSLRGATEAFF.

The genes are TRBV2 and TRBJ2-2; TRBD2 aligns across 8 bases. In germline, CDR1 is SNHLY, CDR2 FYNNEI. The CDR3 contains 14 residues. The junction had 4 bases not matched to a gene; V was cut back by 6 bases and J by 4 bases. CDR3 nucleotide sequence: TGTGCCAGCAGGCGGGGGGCCACCACCGGGGAGCTGTTTTTT. Amino acid sequence: CASRRGATTGELFF.

This chain links TRBV29-1 with TRBJ2-7; D remains ambiguous. The CDR3 length is 12 residues. Trimming took 6 bases from V and 2 from J, leaving 11 bases between them. Germline CDR1 is SQVTM and CDR2 is ANQGSEA. The chain's CDR3 is CSVYDTPYEQYF. The DNA for the CDR3 is TGCAGCGTCTACGACACGCCCTACGAGCAGTACTTC.

Of note for this clone: This same CDR3 is encoded by further DNA sequences in the sample. The chain links TRBV18 to TRBJ1-1; D may be TRBD1 (5 bases). V was trimmed by 3 bases and J by 5 bases, leaving 10 bases between them. The germline CDR1 and CDR2 sequences are KGHSH and LQKENI. The CDR3 has 13 residues. CDR3 bases: TGTGCCAGCTCACCCAGCAGGGATACTGAAGCTTTCTTT. Amino acids: CASSPSRDTEAFF. Full variable domain (outside the CDR3, taken from reference TRBV18 and TRBJ1-1): NAGVMQNPRHLVRRRGQEARLRCSPMKGHSHVYWYRQLPEEGLKFMVYLQKENIIDESGMPKERFSAEFPKEGPSILRIQQVVRGDSAAYFCASSPSRDTEAFFGQGTRLTVV.

This clone was seen at least ten times. V usage is TRBV2 and J usage is TRBJ2-5, with TRBD2 as a possible D gene (6 bases). The CDR3 has 16 amino acids. Germline lookup yields CDR1 SNHLY and CDR2 FYNNEI. V was trimmed by 6 bases and J by 7 bases, leaving 24 bases between them. The CDR3 reads CASSTGGLGVSVTQYF. CDR3 sequence (DNA): TGTGCCAGCAGCACTGGGGGACTCGGCGTTTCGGTGACCCAGTACTTC.

This clone was seen a handful of times. The chain's CDR3 is CASSARQGIAYEQYF. The DNA for the CDR3 is TGTGCCAGCAGTGCGCGACAGGGAATCGCCTACGAGCAGTACTTC. The V gene is TRBV28, the J gene TRBJ2-7; 7 nucleotides line up with TRBD1. J gave up 2 bases and V 5 bases, and 9 bases lay outside the gene matches. The CDR3 sequence is 15 residues long. Germline V gene lookup returns CDR1 MDHEN and CDR2 SYDVKM.

This rearrangement joins TRBV18 to TRBJ2-3; 8 nucleotides match TRBD1. The CDR3 loop spans 14 amino acids. J gave up 4 bases and V 4 bases, and 4 bases lay outside the gene matches. Germline V lookup: CDR1 KGHSH, CDR2 LQKENI. CDR3 nucleotide sequence: TGTGCCAGCTCACGACAGGGGTCCGCAGATACGCAGTATTTT. Translation gives CASSRQGSADTQYF.

A word on this clone: The junction and the germline gene differ at one end; a read error may be behind it. The V call is TRBV4-1, the J call TRBJ2-2, with 9 bases aligning to TRBD2. Germline V gives CDR1 MGHRA, CDR2 YSYEKL. The CDR3 runs to 17 residues. The CDR3 bases are TGCGCCCGCAGCCACGAGGGCGGGGGGGATTTGCCCGGGGAGCTGTTTTTT. Translating gives CARSHEGGGDLPGELFF.

This clone was counted a single time. The chain links TRBV15 to TRBJ1-4; D is undetermined. The V end lost 8 bases, the J end lost 4 bases, and 11 bases lay between the germline ends. The CDR3 totals 13 residues. In germline, CDR1 is LNHNV, CDR2 YYDKDF (reference sequence). CDR3 amino acids: CATRTGVNEKLFF. The CDR3 DNA sequence: TGTGCCACCCGGACGGGAGTTAATGAAAAACTGTTTTTT.

This rearrangement joins TRBV6-2 or TRBV6-3 to TRBJ1-5; 9 nucleotides match TRBD1. The ends lost 5 bases at V and 7 bases at J; junction bases unmatched: 9. Per the germline V gene, CDR1 is MNHEY and CDR2 is SVGEGT. The CDR3 consists of 15 residues. The CDR3 nucleotides are TGTGCCAGCAGTGGGGACAGGGAGGTAGGGCAGCCCCAGCATTTT. This sequence encodes CASSGDREVGQPQHF.

The V and J genes are TRBV6-5 and TRBJ2-3; possible D gene TRBD1, 6 bases. Germline assignment: CDR1 MNHEY and CDR2 SVGAGI. Trimming cost V 2 bases and J 6 bases, with 15 bases left between them. The CDR3 has 15 residues. The CDR3 nucleotides read TGTGCCAGCAGTTACCAAGACAGGCCTAGCGATACGCAGTATTTT. Its translation is CASSYQDRPSDTQYF.

J is TRBJ1-6 and V is TRBV13, with 7 bases fitting TRBD1. Germline V gives CDR1 PRHDT, CDR2 FYEKMQ (reference sequence). CDR3 length equals 15 residues. Unmatched junction bases numbered 10, after V lost 4 bases and J lost 10 bases. The CDR3 bases are TGTGCCAGCAGCTCCACGGGACAGTCCAGGTCACCCCTCCACTTT. Protein sequence: CASSSTGQSRSPLHF.

This chain uses TRBV7-2 with TRBJ2-3; TRBD2 agrees at 13 bases. V shed 6 bases and J 0 bases; nucleotides not matched to a gene: 3. The CDR3 is 16 residues long. Germline CDR1 SGHTA, CDR2 FQGNSA. For the CDR3, the DNA is TGTGCCAGCAGTTCACTAGCGGGGGGGAGCACAGATACGCAGTATTTT. Protein product: CASSSLAGGSTDTQYF.

This clone was counted a few times. The sample contains more than one DNA sequence encoding this CDR3. V gene TRBV10-3 combines with J gene TRBJ2-7; D not certain. The CDR3 runs to 13 residues. The germline CDR1 and CDR2 sequences are ENHRY and SYGVKD. The ends were cut back, 0 bases at V and 2 bases at J, with 5 bases in the middle. CDR3 region: CAISESAAYEQYF. CDR3 DNA: TGTGCCATCAGTGAGTCGGCAGCCTACGAGCAGTACTTC.

The chain has TRBV16 and TRBJ2-5; D remains ambiguous. Deletions cut 0 bases from V and 5 bases from J, with 10 bases between. CDR1 is KGHSY and CDR2 is FQNENV in the germline V gene. This CDR3 is 14 amino acids long. DNA of the CDR3: TGTGCCAGCAGCCAATCGTCCAGGTCGGAGACCCAGTACTTC. Protein sequence: CASSQSSRSETQYF.

The V call is TRBV2, the J call TRBJ2-3, with a tentative D call TRBD2 (6 bases). CDR3 length: 15 residues. With 6 bases removed from V and 1 base from J, the gap between germline ends came to 14 bases. CDR1 SNHLY and CDR2 FYNNEI come from the germline V gene. The CDR3 coding sequence is TGTGCCAGCAGCTCCCGGGGCGGGGGCACAGATACGCAGTATTTT. Translating it yields CASSSRGGGTDTQYF.

The rearrangement joins TRBV3-1 (or the pseudogene TRBV3-2) to TRBJ1-5; 7 bases match TRBD1. The CDR3 sequence is 15 residues long. Per germline, CDR1 LGHDT and CDR2 YNNKEL (reference sequence). V trimming: 4 bases; J trimming: 10 bases; junction bases outside the gene matches: 13. CDR3 DNA: TGTGCCAGCAGCCCGACAGGGCATCTTCAGGGTCCCCAGCATTTT. Encoded protein: CASSPTGHLQGPQHF.

This rearrangement joins TRBV15 to TRBJ1-2; D gene unclear. Trimming stripped 1 base from V and 2 bases from J, with 5 bases between. Per the germline V gene, CDR1 is LNHNV and CDR2 is YYDKDF (reference sequence). This CDR3 is 13 amino acids long. Here the CDR3 reads CATSRAGNYGYTF. The DNA for the CDR3 is TGTGCCACCAGCAGAGCGGGGAACTATGGCTACACCTTC.

The chain recombines TRBV19 with TRBJ2-2, with unresolved D. The CDR3 has 15 residues. Trimming pared 4 bases from V and 1 base from J, leaving 10 bases between. CDR1 is LNHDA and CDR2 is SQIVND in the germline V gene (reference sequence). Here the CDR3 reads CASSTGNLNTGELFF. The CDR3, as DNA: TGTGCCAGTAGTACAGGAAACTTGAACACCGGGGAGCTGTTTTTT.

The rearrangement uses TRBV10-1 and TRBJ2-7; 7 bases agree with TRBD1. Germline V gives CDR1 WNHNN, CDR2 SYGVQD (reference sequence). Trimming at V came to 9 bases and at J to 2 bases, leaving 10 bases not matched to a gene. This CDR3 is built from 14 residues. This CDR3 reads CARGTRGKPYEQYF. The CDR3 nucleotides are TGCGCCAGAGGTACCAGGGGGAAACCCTACGAGCAGTACTTC.

This sequence joins TRBV9 and TRBJ2-7, with TRBD1 as a possible D gene (6 bases). This CDR3 has 14 residues. Trimming shortened V by 3 bases and J by 4 bases, and 14 bases separated the two germline ends. Germline V gives CDR1 SGDLS, CDR2 YYNGEE. CDR3 bases: TGTGCCAGCAGCGGCAGGGGATCCGGGTACGAGCAGTACTTC. Protein product: CASSGRGSGYEQYF. The full variable domain, rest sourced from reference TRBV9 and TRBJ2-7, is DSGVTQTPKHLITATGQRVTLRCSPRSGDLSVYWYQQSLDQGLQFLIQYYNGEERAKGNILERFSAQQFPDLHSELNLSSLELGDSALYFCASSGRGSGYEQYFGPGTRLTVT.

This rearrangement joins TRBV10-1 to TRBJ2-3; 8 bases are shared with TRBD2. Per the germline V gene, CDR1 is WNHNN and CDR2 is SYGVQD (reference sequence). The CDR3 is 16 residues long. The V gene end was trimmed by 6 bases and the J gene end by 2 bases; junction bases not matched to a gene: 10. The CDR3 bases are TGCGCCAGCAGCGGGGAGGGACTAGGTAACACAGATACGCAGTATTTT. Translation gives CASSGEGLGNTDTQYF.

This chain connects TRBV4-1 to TRBJ2-1, with TRBD1 identical over 9 bases. Germline trimming cut 4 bases from V and 6 bases from J; bases unmatched to any gene: 10. This CDR3 spans 16 amino acids. The germline V gene has CDR1 MGHRA and CDR2 YSYEKL. The CDR3 protein is CASSRTNRGPFNEQFF. In DNA form, the CDR3 reads TGCGCCAGCAGCCGCACAAACAGGGGGCCATTCAATGAGCAGTTCTTC.

This clone was observed once. This chain uses TRBV5-1 with TRBJ2-1, with a possible D match to TRBD2 (6 bases). CDR1 and CDR2 from the germline V gene are SGHRS and YFSETQ. V gave up 4 bases and J gave up 6 bases, with 20 bases separating them. The CDR3 contains 16 residues. In nucleotides, the CDR3 is TGCGCCAGCAGCGGGGTTTTGGTAGCGGATCCCAATGAGCAGTTCTTC. This sequence encodes CASSGVLVADPNEQFF.

The J gene is TRBJ1-4, the V gene TRBV25-1, with D possibly being TRBD1 (6 bases). This CDR3 is built from 15 residues. In germline, CDR1 is MGHDK, CDR2 SYGVNS. The ends were cut back, 4 bases at V and 5 bases at J, with 14 bases in the middle. Written as DNA, the CDR3 is TGTGCCAGCAGTGCATCGACAGGAGTCAATGAAAAACTGTTTTTT. Protein: CASSASTGVNEKLFF.